This T cell receptor beta chain was retrieved from a study of blood T cell repertoires in COVID-19. In the study overall: Samples representing acute and convalescent COVID-19 were sourced from the United States, Italy and Spain. Sources were T cells, B-cell-depleted T cells, or PBMCs; the material itself was cDNA or gDNA.

In the study's own analysis: Reference gene primer amplification gave nucleated cell count estimates. TCRdb's table, derived via immunoSEQ multiplex PCR, lists solely in-frame clones and lacks some. Clonal size and the V and J genes are those of that table, whereas D and trimming came from the DNA. This table holds 250,000 to 350,000 clones, roughly nine tenths found once. Assignments of participants to cohorts depended upon their own reported clinical history. The germline V and J ends were trimmed by 1 base and 4 bases, with 17 bases remaining between them. Per the germline V gene, CDR1 is SGHNT and CDR2 is YENEEA. This CDR3 is 17 amino acids long.

The receptor was isolated from a woman aged 25 to 45 who had recovered from COVID-19. This chain uses TRBV11-3 with TRBJ2-1; TRBD2 is a possible D gene (5 bases). Sequencing was carried out using PBMCs or T cells enriched from blood (not recorded which). CDR3 residues: CASSLGRGIPLYNEQFF. The CDR3 coding sequence is TGTGCCAGCAGCTTAGGCCGAGGGATCCCGCTTTACAATGAGCAGTTCTTC.